Below, 22 T cell receptor beta chains from the same sample are listed, as sequenced in a study of circulating and synovial CD4+ cells in juvenile arthritis. Data came from immunoSEQ multiplex PCR; TCRdb stores just in-frame clones and leaves some out. Of more than 30,000 clones in the sample, about 93% were seen once. The sequenced material came from CD4+ T cells from blood. Receptors were obtained from a human donor with juvenile idiopathic arthritis.

The chain couples TRBV6-5 to TRBJ1-5, with 8 bases that match TRBD1. The CDR3 has 13 residues. Germline assignment: CDR1 MNHEY and CDR2 SVGAGI. Losses at the gene ends were 7 bases for V and 4 bases for J; bases not matched to a gene: 3. CDR3 nucleotides: TGTGCCAGCAACACAGGGGGAAATCAGCCCCAGCATTTT. Translating gives CASNTGGNQPQHF.

This rearrangement joins TRBV10-2 to TRBJ2-3, with TRBD2 matching over 8 bases. CDR3 length: 13 amino acids. V lost 6 bases and J lost 3; bases outside the gene matches: 2. Germline V gives CDR1 WSHSY, CDR2 SAAADI. The CDR3 protein is CASRRGATDTQYF. The DNA for the CDR3 is TGCGCCAGCAGGCGGGGGGCAACAGATACGCAGTATTTT.

The chain has TRBV5-4 and TRBJ2-7; D is possibly TRBD1 (5 bases). Germline values: CDR1 SGHNT, CDR2 YYREEE (reference sequence). The V end was cut by 2 bases, the J end by 4 bases, with 10 bases between. The CDR3 has 13 residues. The CDR3 loop reads CASSFGRDYEQYF. The CDR3 nucleotides read TGTGCCAGCAGCTTTGGCAGGGATTACGAGCAGTACTTC.

The chain carries TRBV25-1 and TRBJ1-2; a possible D gene is TRBD1 (5 bases). Germline CDR1 reads MGHDK; CDR2 reads SYGVNS. V was shortened by 8 bases and J by 8 bases, with 15 bases between the two germline ends. This CDR3 comprises 12 residues. CDR3 DNA sequence: TGTGCCAGCTCGGGGGTTAAGGAAGGCTACACCTTC. Amino acid sequence: CASSGVKEGYTF.

This chain uses TRBV10-2 with TRBJ2-5, with 10 nucleotides matching TRBD2. V lost 3 bases, J lost 5 bases, and 6 bases stayed unmatched. The CDR3 length is 15 residues. Per the germline V gene, CDR1 is WSHSY and CDR2 is SAAADI. Here the CDR3 DNA reads TGCGCCAGCAGTGATTCTAGCGGGAGTCGGGAGACCCAGTACTTC. Amino acid sequence: CASSDSSGSRETQYF.

The CDR3 loop is CASSMAGPHYGYTF. CDR3 in DNA: TGTGCCAGTAGTATGGCAGGGCCCCACTATGGCTACACCTTC. The rearrangement uses TRBV19 and TRBJ1-2; perhaps TRBD1 as D (5 bases). CDR3 length: 14 amino acids. V shed 3 bases and J shed 3 bases, with 11 bases lying between them. Germline lookup yields CDR1 LNHDA and CDR2 SQIVND (reference sequence).

The chain uses TRBV4-2 and TRBJ2-1, with D possibly being TRBD2 (5 bases). V shed 0 bases and J shed 6 bases, with 12 bases lying between them. The germline V gene encodes CDR1 LGHNA and CDR2 YNFKEQ. The CDR3 runs to 15 residues. The CDR3 coding sequence is TGTGCCAGCAGCCAAGAATGGCTAGCTACCAATGAGCAGTTCTTC. This sequence encodes CASSQEWLATNEQFF.

The chain links TRBV5-4 to TRBJ1-2; 9 nucleotides agree with TRBD1. The CDR3 totals 15 residues. Looked up from germline, CDR1 is SGHNT and CDR2 is YYREEE (reference sequence). Unmatched junction bases numbered 8, after V lost 3 bases and J lost 5 bases. The CDR3 here is CASSYEAQGAYGYTF. CDR3 sequence (DNA): TGTGCCAGCAGCTACGAAGCACAGGGGGCATATGGCTACACCTTC.

The rearrangement joins TRBV20-1 to TRBJ2-3; D uncertain. V was cut by 5 bases and J by 9 bases, with 12 bases left in between. Per the germline V gene, CDR1 is DFQATT and CDR2 is SNEGSKA (reference sequence). The CDR3 loop spans 11 amino acids. DNA of the CDR3: TGCAGTGCTCCTCCTAGTCAGACGCAGTATTTT. Translated: CSAPPSQTQYF.

This clone appeared a single time. CDR3 DNA: TGTGCCAGCAGCCGTTCGGGACTAGCGGGAGCGGTTACACAAAACATTCAGTACTTC. Its translation is CASSRSGLAGAVTQNIQYF. J is TRBJ2-4 and V is TRBV11-2, with 14 bases lining up with TRBD2. After removal of 5 bases from V and 5 bases from J, the junction contained 14 bases not matched to a gene. The germline gives CDR1 SGHAT, CDR2 FQNNGV. CDR3 length: 19 amino acids.

This chain uses TRBV27 with TRBJ1-4; D remains ambiguous. Germline V lookup: CDR1 MNHEY, CDR2 SMNVEV (reference sequence). The CDR3 is 13 amino acids. V lost 0 bases, J lost 4 bases, and 3 bases lay in between. Written as DNA, the CDR3 is TGTGCCAGCAGTTTATCCGTTAATGAAAAACTGTTTTTT. It codes for CASSLSVNEKLFF.

The CDR3 DNA reads TGTGCTAGTGGTTTGTCACCCATACTAGCGGGAACCTACAATGAGCAGTTCTTC. It is translated as CASGLSPILAGTYNEQFF. The chain carries TRBV12-5 and TRBJ2-1; 10 nucleotides match TRBD2. V trimming: 2 bases; J trimming: 2 bases; junction bases outside the gene matches: 9. Germline V lookup: CDR1 LGHNT, CDR2 FRNRAP. This CDR3 region has 18 residues. The full variable domain, completed using reference TRBV12-5 and TRBJ2-1, is DARVTQTPRHKVTEMGQEVTMRCQPILGHNTVFWYRQTMMQGLELLAYFRNRAPLDDSGMPKDRFSAEMPDATLATLKIQPSEPRDSAVYFCASGLSPILAGTYNEQFFGPGTRLTVL.

The gene calls are TRBV7-6 and TRBJ2-5; D is unresolved. V dropped 2 bases and J dropped 5 bases, with 6 bases sitting between them. The CDR3 has 12 amino acids. The germline V gene has CDR1 SGHVS and CDR2 FNYEAQ. Here the CDR3 reads CASSLSSETQYF. CDR3 in DNA: TGTGCCAGCAGCTTATCCAGTGAGACCCAGTACTTC.

The rearrangement uses TRBV2 and TRBJ1-5, with a possible D match to TRBD1 (6 bases). Looked up from germline, CDR1 is SNHLY and CDR2 is FYNNEI. The CDR3 is made up of 15 amino acids. V lost 3 bases to trimming and J lost 0 bases, with 9 bases between them. The CDR3, as DNA: TGTGCCAGCAGTGACGACAGGAGTAGCAATCAGCCCCAGCATTTT. It translates to CASSDDRSSNQPQHF. Drawing the rest from reference TRBV2 and TRBJ1-5, the complete variable domain is EPEVTQTPSHQVTQMGQEVILRCVPISNHLYFYWYRQILGQKVEFLVSFYNNEISEKSEIFDDQFSVERPDGSNFTLKIRSTKLEDSAMYFCASSDDRSSNQPQHFGDGTRLSIL.

This clone was detected only a few times. V usage is TRBV28 and J usage is TRBJ1-3; D gene uncertain. Trimming pared 6 bases from V and 7 bases from J, leaving 7 bases between. The CDR3 contains 11 residues. In germline, CDR1 is MDHEN, CDR2 SYDVKM. The CDR3 loop is CASSTINTIYF. For the CDR3, the DNA is TGTGCCAGCAGCACTATTAACACCATATATTTT.

The chain carries TRBV28 and TRBJ2-7, with TRBD1 matching over 10 bases. Germline loops: CDR1 MDHEN, CDR2 SYDVKM. The ends lost 4 bases at V and 3 bases at J; junction bases unmatched: 6. CDR3 length: 15 residues. The CDR3 here is CASSSGQGNIYEQYF. DNA of the CDR3: TGTGCCAGCAGTTCGGGACAGGGGAATATCTACGAGCAGTACTTC.

The chain employs TRBV11-3 and TRBJ2-1, with TRBD2 matching 14 bases. The CDR3 contains 20 residues. The trim removed 1 base at V and 8 bases at J, leaving 16 bases unmatched. CDR1 is SGHNT and CDR2 is YENEEA in the germline V gene. The CDR3 region is CASSLGPGRGTSGSIHEQFF. For the CDR3, the DNA is TGTGCCAGCAGCTTAGGACCCGGGAGGGGGACTAGCGGGAGTATCCATGAGCAGTTCTTC.

The chain joins TRBV28 to TRBJ2-7; D possibly corresponds to TRBD1 (6 bases). In germline, CDR1 is MDHEN, CDR2 SYDVKM. The ends were cut back, 3 bases at V and 2 bases at J, with 14 bases in the middle. The CDR3 runs to 15 residues. In nucleotides, the CDR3 is TGTGCCAGCAGTTTTATCAGGGGCCCGACCTACGAGCAGTACTTC. Its translation: CASSFIRGPTYEQYF.

The V gene is TRBV27, the J gene TRBJ2-1; TRBD2 might be the D (6 bases). The CDR3 contains 17 residues. Germline CDR1 and CDR2: MNHEY and SMNVEV (reference sequence). Trimming removed 2 bases from V and 4 bases from J, with 18 bases in between. The CDR3: CASSLKDPGGGYNEQFF. In DNA, the CDR3 is TGTGCCAGCAGTTTAAAGGACCCCGGGGGTGGGTACAATGAGCAGTTCTTC.

The chain links TRBV15 to TRBJ1-1, with D possibly being TRBD1 (6 bases). The CDR3 contains 12 residues. Trimming removed 3 bases at V and 11 bases at J, with 13 bases between. Germline V lookup: CDR1 LNHNV, CDR2 YYDKDF (reference sequence). CDR3 residues: CATSSPQGLAFF. DNA for the CDR3: TGTGCCACCAGCAGCCCACAGGGTCTTGCTTTCTTT.

The CDR3, as DNA: TGTGCCAGCAGCGTGACTAGCGGGAGGAACGAGCAGTACTTC. This gives the protein CASSVTSGRNEQYF. This rearrangement joins TRBV5-5 to TRBJ2-7, with 13 bases matching TRBD2. This CDR3 is built from 14 residues. J lost 5 bases, V lost 4 bases, and 3 bases had no gene match. CDR1 and CDR2 from the germline V gene are SGHKS and YYEKEE (reference sequence). Drawing the rest from reference TRBV5-5 and TRBJ2-7, the complete variable domain is DAGVTQSPTHLIKTRGQQVTLRCSPISGHKSVSWYQQVLGQGPQFIFQYYEKEERGRGNFPDRFSARQFPNYSSELNVNALLLGDSALYLCASSVTSGRNEQYFGPGTRLTVT.

This chain connects TRBV7-2 to TRBJ2-7; no clear D gene. V lost 4 bases and J 0 bases, leaving 7 bases between the germline ends. CDR3 size: 13 residues. Germline CDR1 reads SGHTA; CDR2 reads FQGNSA. This chain's CDR3 is CASSSPSSYEQYF. CDR3 sequence (DNA): TGTGCCAGCAGCTCGCCGAGCTCCTACGAGCAGTACTTC.